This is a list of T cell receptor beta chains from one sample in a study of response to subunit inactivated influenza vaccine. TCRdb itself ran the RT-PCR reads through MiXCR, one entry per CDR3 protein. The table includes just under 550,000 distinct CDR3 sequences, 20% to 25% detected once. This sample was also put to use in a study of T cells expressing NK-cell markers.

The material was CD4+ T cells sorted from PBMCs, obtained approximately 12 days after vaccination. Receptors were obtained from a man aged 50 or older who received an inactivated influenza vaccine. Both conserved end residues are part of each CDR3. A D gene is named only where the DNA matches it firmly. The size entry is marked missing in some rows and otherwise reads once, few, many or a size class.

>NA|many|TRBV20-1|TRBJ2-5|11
CSARVRETQYF
TGCAGTGCTAGAGTAAGAGAGACCCAGTACTTC
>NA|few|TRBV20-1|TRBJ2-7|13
CSARGERGYEQYF
TGCAGTGCTAGAGGTGAGAGAGGTTACGAGCAGTACTTC
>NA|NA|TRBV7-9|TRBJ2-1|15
CASSLFLGGNNEQFF
TGTGCCAGCAGCTTATTCCTAGGTGGTAACAATGAGCAGTTCTTC
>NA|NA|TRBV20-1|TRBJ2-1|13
CSARGDKGGEQFF
TGCAGTGCTAGAGGGGACAAGGGAGGTGAGCAGTTCTTC
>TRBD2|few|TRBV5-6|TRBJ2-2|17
CASSQLAGGRGTGELFF
TGTGCCAGCAGCCAATTAGCGGGAGGCAGGGGGACCGGGGAGCTGTTTTTT
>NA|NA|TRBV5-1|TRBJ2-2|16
CASSLDWGLNTGELFF
TGCGCCAGCAGCTTGGATTGGGGCCTGAACACCGGGGAGCTGTTTTTT
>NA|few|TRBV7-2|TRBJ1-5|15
CASSLAKGSNQPQHF
TGTGCCAGCAGCTTAGCGAAAGGGAGCAATCAGCCCCAGCATTTT
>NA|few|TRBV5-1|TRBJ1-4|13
CASSLDSVEKLFF
TGCGCCAGCAGCTTGGACTCGGTAGAAAAACTGTTTTTT
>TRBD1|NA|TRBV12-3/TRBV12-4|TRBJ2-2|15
CASSPTGRSTGELFF
TGTGCCAGCAGCCCGACAGGGAGATCCACCGGGGAGCTGTTTTTT
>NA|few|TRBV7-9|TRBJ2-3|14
CASSLAGQIDTQYF
TGTGCCAGCAGCTTAGCTGGGCAGATAGATACGCAGTATTTT
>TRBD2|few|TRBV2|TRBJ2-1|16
CASRRSGLAGDNEQFF
TGTGCCAGCAGGAGAAGCGGGCTAGCGGGAGACAATGAGCAGTTCTTC
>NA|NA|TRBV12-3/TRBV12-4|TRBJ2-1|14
CASSQGTPGNEQFF
TGTGCCAGCAGCCAGGGGACCCCAGGCAATGAGCAGTTCTTC
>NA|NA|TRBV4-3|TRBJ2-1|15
CASSQEPRPASEQFF
TGCGCCAGCAGCCAAGAACCCCGGCCGGCAAGTGAGCAGTTCTTC
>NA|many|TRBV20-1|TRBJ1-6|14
CSALPGDFNSPLHF
TGCAGTGCCCTTCCGGGTGACTTTAATTCACCCCTCCACTTT
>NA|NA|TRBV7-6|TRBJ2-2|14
CASSSDTNTGELFF
TGTGCCAGCAGCTCCGACACCAACACCGGGGAGCTGTTTTTT
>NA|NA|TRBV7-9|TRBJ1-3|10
CASSINTIYF
TGTGCCAGCAGCATTAACACCATATATTTT
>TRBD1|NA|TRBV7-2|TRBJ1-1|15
CASSATGVALTEAFF
TGTGCCAGCAGCGCGACAGGGGTGGCGCTCACTGAAGCTTTCTTT
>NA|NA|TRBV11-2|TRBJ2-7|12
CASSLDLGAQYF
TGTGCCAGCAGCTTAGATCTCGGAGCCCAGTACTTC
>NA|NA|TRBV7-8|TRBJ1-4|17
CASSDLWGNPDGEKLFF
TGTGCCAGCAGCGATCTCTGGGGCAACCCAGATGGTGAAAAACTGTTTTTT
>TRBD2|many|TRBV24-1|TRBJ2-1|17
CATSESRLAGGWNEQFF
TGTGCCACCAGTGAGTCTAGACTAGCGGGGGGGTGGAATGAGCAGTTCTTC
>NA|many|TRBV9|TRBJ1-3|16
CASSVGAGNSGNTIYF
TGTGCCAGCAGCGTAGGAGCAGGCAACTCTGGAAACACCATATATTTT
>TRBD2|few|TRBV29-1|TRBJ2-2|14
CSAGGTGNTGELFF
TGCAGCGCCGGGGGGACGGGGAACACCGGGGAGCTGTTTTTT